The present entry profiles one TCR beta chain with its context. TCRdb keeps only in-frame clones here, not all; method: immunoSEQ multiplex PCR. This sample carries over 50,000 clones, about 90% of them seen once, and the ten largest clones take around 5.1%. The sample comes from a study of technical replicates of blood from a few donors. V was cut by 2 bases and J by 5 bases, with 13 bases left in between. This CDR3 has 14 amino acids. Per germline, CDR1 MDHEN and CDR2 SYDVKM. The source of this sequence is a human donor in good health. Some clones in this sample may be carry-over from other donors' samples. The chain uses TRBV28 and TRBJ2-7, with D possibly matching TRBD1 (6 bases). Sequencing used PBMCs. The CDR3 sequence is CASSLQGGINEQYF. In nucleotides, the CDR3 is TGTGCCAGCAGTTTACAAGGGGGTATCAACGAGCAGTACTTC.